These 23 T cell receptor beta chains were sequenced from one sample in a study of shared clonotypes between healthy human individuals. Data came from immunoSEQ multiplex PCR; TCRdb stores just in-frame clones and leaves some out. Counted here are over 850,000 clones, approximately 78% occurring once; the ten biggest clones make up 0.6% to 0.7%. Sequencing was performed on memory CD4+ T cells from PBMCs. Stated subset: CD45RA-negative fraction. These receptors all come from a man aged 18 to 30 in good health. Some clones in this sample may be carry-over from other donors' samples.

CDR3 nucleotide sequence: TGTGCCAGCAGAGCCCAGGGGGGGCCGAACAATGAGCAGTTCTTC. The encoded protein is CASRAQGGPNNEQFF. The chain carries TRBV2 and TRBJ2-1; tentatively, D is TRBD1 or TRBD2 (7 bases each). V was cut by 6 bases and J by 5 bases, with 17 bases left in between. This CDR3 has 15 residues. Germline V lookup: CDR1 SNHLY, CDR2 FYNNEI.

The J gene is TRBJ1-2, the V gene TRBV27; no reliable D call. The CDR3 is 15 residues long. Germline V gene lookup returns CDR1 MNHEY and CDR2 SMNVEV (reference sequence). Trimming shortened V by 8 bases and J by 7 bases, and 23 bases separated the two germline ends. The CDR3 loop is CASGPGLDRLTGYTF. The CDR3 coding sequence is TGTGCCAGCGGTCCGGGTTTGGACCGTCTAACTGGCTACACCTTC.

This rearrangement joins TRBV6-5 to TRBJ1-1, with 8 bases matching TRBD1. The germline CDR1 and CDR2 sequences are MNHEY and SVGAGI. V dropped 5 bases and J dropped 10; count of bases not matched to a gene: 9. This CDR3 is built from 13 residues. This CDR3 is CASSPTGARRAFF. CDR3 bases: TGTGCCAGCAGTCCGACAGGGGCCCGGAGAGCTTTCTTT.

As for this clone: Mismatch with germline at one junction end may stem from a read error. The chain's CDR3 is CASSQVGGGTYEQYF. CDR3 coding DNA: TGTGCCAGCAGCCAGGTCGGGGGCGGAACCTACGAGCAGTACTTC. The rearrangement links TRBV4-1 to TRBJ2-7, with D perhaps matching TRBD1 or TRBD2 (6 bases each). CDR3 size: 15 residues. CDR1 and CDR2 (germline): MGHRA, YSYEKL.

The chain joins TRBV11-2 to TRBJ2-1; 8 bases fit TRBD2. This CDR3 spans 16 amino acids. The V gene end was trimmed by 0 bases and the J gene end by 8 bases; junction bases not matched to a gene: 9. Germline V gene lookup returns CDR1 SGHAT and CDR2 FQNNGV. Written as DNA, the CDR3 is TGTGCCAGCAGCTTAGAAGGGACTAGTGGTCGGGATGAGCAGTTCTTC. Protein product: CASSLEGTSGRDEQFF.

DNA for the CDR3: TGTGCCTGGAGGGGGGACAGTACTGAAGCTTTCTTT. Its translation: CAWRGDSTEAFF. The chain carries TRBV30 and TRBJ1-1; 7 positions match TRBD1. Germline lookup yields CDR1 GTSNPN and CDR2 SVGIG (reference sequence). Germline trimming cut 3 bases from V and 5 bases from J; bases unmatched to any gene: 3. The CDR3 extends over 12 amino acids.

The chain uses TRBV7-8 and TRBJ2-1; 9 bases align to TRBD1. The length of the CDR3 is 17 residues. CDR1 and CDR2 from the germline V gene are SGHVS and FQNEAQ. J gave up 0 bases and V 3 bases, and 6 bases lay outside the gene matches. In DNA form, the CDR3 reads TGTGCCAGCAGCTTCGCCGGGACAGGGACCTCCTACAATGAGCAGTTCTTC. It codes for CASSFAGTGTSYNEQFF. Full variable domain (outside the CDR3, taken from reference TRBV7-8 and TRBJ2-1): GAGVSQSPRYKVAKRGQDVALRCDPISGHVSLFWYQQALGQGPEFLTYFQNEAQLDKSGLPSDRFFAERPEGSVSTLKIQRTQQEDSAVYLCASSFAGTGTSYNEQFFGPGTRLTVL.

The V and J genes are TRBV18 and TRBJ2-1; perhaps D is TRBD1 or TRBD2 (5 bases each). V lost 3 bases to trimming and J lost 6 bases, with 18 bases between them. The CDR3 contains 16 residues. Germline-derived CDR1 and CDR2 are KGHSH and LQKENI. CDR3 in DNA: TGTGCCAGCTCACCCATGGGAGCAGGGAGCCGCAATGAGCAGTTCTTC. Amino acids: CASSPMGAGSRNEQFF.

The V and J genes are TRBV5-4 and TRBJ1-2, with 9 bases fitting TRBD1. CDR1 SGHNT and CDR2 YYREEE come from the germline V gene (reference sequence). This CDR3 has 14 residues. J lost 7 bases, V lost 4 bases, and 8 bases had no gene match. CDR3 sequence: CASSPDRGSGGYTF. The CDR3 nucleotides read TGTGCCAGCAGCCCCGACAGGGGGAGCGGTGGCTACACCTTC.

CDR3 coding DNA: TGTGCCAGCAGCTCCCTAGCGGGAGCTTACAATGAGCAGTTCTTC. Encoded protein: CASSSLAGAYNEQFF. The V and J genes are TRBV7-9 and TRBJ2-1; 10 bases line up with TRBD2. Trimming cost V 4 bases and J 4 bases; bases outside gene matches: 4. The CDR3 consists of 15 residues. Germline V gene sequence: CDR1 SEHNR, CDR2 FQNEAQ (reference sequence).

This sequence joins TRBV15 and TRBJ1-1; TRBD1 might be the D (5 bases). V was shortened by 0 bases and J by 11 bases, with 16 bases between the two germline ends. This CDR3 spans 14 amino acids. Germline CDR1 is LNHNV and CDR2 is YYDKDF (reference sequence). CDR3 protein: CATSRDYRGELAFF. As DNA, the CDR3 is TGTGCCACCAGCAGAGACTATAGGGGCGAACTGGCTTTCTTT.

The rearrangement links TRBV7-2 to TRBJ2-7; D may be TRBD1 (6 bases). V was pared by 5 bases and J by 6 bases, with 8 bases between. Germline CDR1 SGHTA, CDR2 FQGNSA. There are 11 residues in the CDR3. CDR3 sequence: CASSRQVEQYF. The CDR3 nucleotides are TGTGCCAGCAGCCGACAGGTCGAGCAGTACTTC.

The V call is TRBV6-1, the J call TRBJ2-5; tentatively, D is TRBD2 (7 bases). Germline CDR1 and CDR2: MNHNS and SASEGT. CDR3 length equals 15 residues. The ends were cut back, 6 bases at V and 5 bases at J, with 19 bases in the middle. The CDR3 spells CASRSSGGHGETQYF. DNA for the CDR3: TGTGCCAGCAGGTCTTCCGGGGGGCATGGTGAGACCCAGTACTTC.

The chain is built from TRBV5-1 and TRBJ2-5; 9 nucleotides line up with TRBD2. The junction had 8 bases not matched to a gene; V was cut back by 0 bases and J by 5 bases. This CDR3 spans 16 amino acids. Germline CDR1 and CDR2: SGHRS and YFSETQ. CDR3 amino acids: CASSLVGSGSWETQYF. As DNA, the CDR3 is TGCGCCAGCAGCTTGGTGGGTAGCGGGAGCTGGGAGACCCAGTACTTC. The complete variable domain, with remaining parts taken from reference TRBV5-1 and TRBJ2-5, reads KAGVTQTPRYLIKTRGQQVTLSCSPISGHRSVSWYQQTPGQGLQFLFEYFSETQRNKGNFPGRFSGRQFSNSRSEMNVSTLELGDSALYLCASSLVGSGSWETQYFGPGTRLLVL.

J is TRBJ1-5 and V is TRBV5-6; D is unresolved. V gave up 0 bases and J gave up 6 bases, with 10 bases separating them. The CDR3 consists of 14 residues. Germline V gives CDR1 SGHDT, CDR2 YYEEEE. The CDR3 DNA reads TGTGCCAGCAGCTTGGGTGGGAGGGTTCAGCCCCAGCATTTT. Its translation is CASSLGGRVQPQHF. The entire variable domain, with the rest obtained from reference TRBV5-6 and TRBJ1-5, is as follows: DAGVTQSPTHLIKTRGQQVTLRCSPKSGHDTVSWYQQALGQGPQFIFQYYEEEERQRGNFPDRFSGHQFPNYSSELNVNALLLGDSALYLCASSLGGRVQPQHFGDGTRLSIL.

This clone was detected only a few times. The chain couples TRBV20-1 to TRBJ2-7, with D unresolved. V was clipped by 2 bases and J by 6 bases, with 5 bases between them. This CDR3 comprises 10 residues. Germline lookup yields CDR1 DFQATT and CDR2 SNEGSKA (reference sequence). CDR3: CSARYLEQYF. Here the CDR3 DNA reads TGCAGTGCTAGATATCTCGAGCAGTACTTC.

The CDR3 here is CASSKDRGPGDTQYF. The CDR3 bases are TGTGCCAGCAGTAAGGACAGGGGGCCGGGAGATACGCAGTATTTT. The chain couples TRBV2 to TRBJ2-3; TRBD1 agrees at 11 bases. The germline CDR1 and CDR2 sequences are SNHLY and FYNNEI. The CDR3 is 15 amino acids. After removal of 5 bases from V and 5 bases from J, the junction contained 6 bases not matched to a gene.

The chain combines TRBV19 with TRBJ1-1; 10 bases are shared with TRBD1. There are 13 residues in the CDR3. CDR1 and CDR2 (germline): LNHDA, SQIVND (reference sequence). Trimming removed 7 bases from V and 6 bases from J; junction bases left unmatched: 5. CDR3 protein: CASIGTGDSEAFF. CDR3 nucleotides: TGTGCCAGTATTGGGACAGGGGACTCTGAAGCTTTCTTT.

The DNA of the CDR3 is TGTGCCATCAGGGGGACAGGGCTGAACACTGAAGCTTTCTTT. It specifies CAIRGTGLNTEAFF. This chain joins TRBV10-3 and TRBJ1-1; 9 bases match TRBD1. V lost 6 bases, J lost 0 bases, and 2 bases stayed unmatched. CDR1 is ENHRY, CDR2 SYGVKD, per germline. The CDR3 length is 14 residues.

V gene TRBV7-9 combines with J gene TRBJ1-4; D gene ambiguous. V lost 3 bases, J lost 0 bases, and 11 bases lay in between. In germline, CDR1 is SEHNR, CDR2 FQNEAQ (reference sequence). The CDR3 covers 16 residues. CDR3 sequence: CASSFRSAATNEKLFF. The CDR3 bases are TGTGCCAGCAGCTTCAGGTCGGCAGCAACTAATGAAAAACTGTTTTTT.

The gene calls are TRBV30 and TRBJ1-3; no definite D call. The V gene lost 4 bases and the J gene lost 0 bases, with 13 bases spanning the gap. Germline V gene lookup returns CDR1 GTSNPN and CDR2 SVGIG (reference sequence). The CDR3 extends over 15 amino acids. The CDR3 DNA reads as TGTGCCTGGATGGACGGTCCGAGCTCTGGAAACACCATATATTTT. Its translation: CAWMDGPSSGNTIYF. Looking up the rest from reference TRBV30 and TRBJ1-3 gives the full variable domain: SQTIHQWPATLVQPVGSPLSLECTVEGTSNPNLYWYRQAAGRGLQLLFYSVGIGQISSEVPQNLSASRPQDRQFILSSKKLLLSDSGFYLCAWMDGPSSGNTIYFGEGSWLTVV.

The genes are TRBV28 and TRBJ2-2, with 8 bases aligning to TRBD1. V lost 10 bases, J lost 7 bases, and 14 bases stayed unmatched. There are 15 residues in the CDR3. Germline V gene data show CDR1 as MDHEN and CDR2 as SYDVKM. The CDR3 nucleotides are TGTGCCATCCTCCGGGACAGGTCCACATTCGGGGAGCTGTTTTTT. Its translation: CAILRDRSTFGELFF.

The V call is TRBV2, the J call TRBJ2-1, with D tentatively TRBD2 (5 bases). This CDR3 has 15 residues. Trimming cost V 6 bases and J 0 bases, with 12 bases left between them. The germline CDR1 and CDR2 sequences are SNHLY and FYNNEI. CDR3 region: CASRVTTGSYNEQFF. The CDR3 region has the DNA TGTGCCAGCAGGGTGACTACCGGCTCCTACAATGAGCAGTTCTTC.